This T cell receptor beta chain was sequenced in a study of response to subunit inactivated influenza vaccine. Using its own MiXCR run on the RT-PCR reads, TCRdb lists one record per CDR3 protein. The table records some 600,000 distinct CDR3 sequences, 12% to 15% of them present only once. Study-wide points: Each seasonal influenza vaccination recruits few new T cells, the authors suggested.

The V gene lost 4 bases and the J gene lost 6 bases, with 16 bases spanning the gap. The CDR3 runs 13 residues. Per germline, CDR1 GTSNPN and CDR2 SVGIG (reference sequence). For this clonotype: The target antigen is unknown.

The sequencing used PBMCs from blood, collected roughly 2 weeks before vaccination. This TCR came from a man between 45 and 60 years old who received an inactivated influenza vaccine. J is TRBJ2-7 and V is TRBV30, with D perhaps given as TRBD1 or TRBD2 (6 bases each). CDR3 amino acids: CAWKAGGLREQYF. In DNA form, the CDR3 reads TGTGCCTGGAAGGCCGGGGGCTTGCGCGAGCAGTACTTC. Looking up the rest from reference TRBV30 and TRBJ2-7 gives the full variable domain: SQTIHQWPATLVQPVGSPLSLECTVEGTSNPNLYWYRQAAGRGLQLLFYSVGIGQISSEVPQNLSASRPQDRQFILSSKKLLLSDSGFYLCAWKAGGLREQYFGPGTRLTVT.